A selection of T cell receptor beta chains follows, all from one sample in a study of OX40 agonist ivuxolimab in advanced cancers. TCRdb's table, derived via immunoSEQ multiplex PCR, lists solely in-frame clones and lacks some. The sample has 90,000 to 130,000 clones; roughly 90% are singletons. Here the sequenced sample was CD4+ or CD8+ T cells sorted from blood, taken in a trial of the OX40 agonist ivuxolimab. These receptors came from an adult with an advanced solid tumor such as melanoma, head and neck, liver or kidney cancer. CDR3s include the opening cysteine and the closing phenylalanine or tryptophan. D genes are given only for firm matches. Clone size, where shown, is once, few, many, or a class for clones that have expanded.

TRBV19	few	TRBJ2-1	TRBD2	CASSTSSGLWDEQFF	TGTGCCAGTAGTACATCTAGCGGACTGTGGGATGAGCAGTTCTTC
TRBV5-1	NA	TRBJ2-6	NA	CASSLDQSSGANVLTF	TGCGCCAGCAGCTTGGATCAGTCCTCTGGGGCCAACGTCCTGACTTTC
TRBV19	once	TRBJ1-3	NA	CASTPSEASSGNTIYF	TGTGCCAGTACCCCCTCTGAAGCCAGCTCTGGAAACACCATATATTTT
TRBV7-8	NA	TRBJ1-5	TRBD1	CASSLGPGGLNQPQHF	TGTGCCAGCAGCTTAGGGCCAGGGGGCCTCAATCAGCCCCAGCATTTT
TRBV30	once	TRBJ2-7	NA	CAWSVPGRDEQYF	TGTGCCTGGAGTGTACCCGGCAGGGACGAGCAGTACTTC
TRBV6-1	NA	TRBJ1-1	NA	CASSEARGYYTEAFF	TGTGCCAGCAGTGAAGCGCGCGGGTATTACACTGAAGCTTTCTTT
TRBV11-1	NA	TRBJ1-5	NA	CASSLALNQPQHF	TGTGCCAGCAGCTTAGCTCTGAATCAGCCCCAGCATTTT
TRBV11-2	NA	TRBJ2-5	NA	CASSDQETQYF	TGTGCCAGCAGCGACCAAGAGACCCAGTACTTC
TRBV28	NA	TRBJ2-7	NA	CASSFGRRLEQYF	TGTGCCAGCAGTTTCGGTCGCAGGCTCGAGCAGTACTTC
TRBV10-3	NA	TRBJ1-1	NA	CAIQAGAGNTEAFF	TGTGCCATCCAGGCGGGGGCGGGGAACACTGAAGCTTTCTTT
TRBV19	NA	TRBJ1-2	TRBD1	CASSVQGKDYGYTF	TGTGCCAGTAGTGTACAGGGGAAAGACTATGGCTACACCTTC
TRBV19	NA	TRBJ1-1	NA	CASSIRPLGVNTEAFF	TGTGCCAGTAGTATTCGTCCCTTGGGGGTGAACACTGAAGCTTTCTTT
TRBV5-8	NA	TRBJ1-5	TRBD1	CASSFWTGQVDQPQHF	TGTGCCAGCAGCTTTTGGACAGGCCAGGTCGATCAGCCCCAGCATTTT
TRBV9	NA	TRBJ2-2	NA	CASSPSPDPGELFF	TGTGCCAGCAGCCCCTCCCCTGATCCCGGGGAGCTGTTTTTT
TRBV20-1	NA	TRBJ2-7	NA	CSARDRDEQYF	TGCAGTGCTAGAGACAGGGACGAGCAGTACTTC
TRBV7-9	NA	TRBJ1-1	NA	CASSHSWGSGFF	TGTGCCAGCAGCCACTCCTGGGGTAGTGGTTTCTTT
TRBV18	NA	TRBJ1-1	NA	CASSPGQNTEAFF	TGTGCCAGCTCGCCGGGGCAGAACACTGAAGCTTTCTTT
TRBV27	NA	TRBJ1-1	NA	CASSLSGRRVRTEAFF	TGTGCCAGCAGTTTATCGGGACGGCGTGTAAGGACTGAAGCTTTCTTT
TRBV28	once	TRBJ1-1	NA	CATFLLTGNTEAFF	TGTGCCACCTTCCTCCTAACAGGTAACACTGAAGCTTTCTTT
TRBV29-1	NA	TRBJ1-5	NA	CSVEVTLNQPQHF	TGCAGCGTTGAAGTCACCCTCAATCAGCCCCAGCATTTT
TRBV5-4	NA	TRBJ1-2	NA	CASSLGTATNYGYTF	TGTGCCAGCAGCTTGGGGACGGCAACTAACTATGGCTACACCTTC
TRBV27	NA	TRBJ2-7	TRBD1	CASSSTGGAGTRSYEQYF	TGTGCCAGCAGTTCGACAGGGGGCGCGGGCACTAGGTCCTACGAGCAGTACTTC
TRBV27	NA	TRBJ1-1	NA	CASSLMGFGAEAFF	TGTGCCAGCAGTTTAATGGGGTTCGGGGCTGAAGCTTTCTTT
TRBV27	NA	TRBJ1-6	NA	CASSLVSDSPLHF	TGTGCCAGCAGTTTGGTCTCGGATTCACCCCTCCACTTT
TRBV30	NA	TRBJ1-1	NA	CAWIKQAVKTEAFF	TGTGCCTGGATTAAACAGGCTGTCAAGACTGAAGCTTTCTTT
TRBV2	NA	TRBJ1-3	NA	CASGSSSGNTIYF	TGTGCCAGCGGATCCTCCTCTGGAAACACCATATATTTT
TRBV2	NA	TRBJ1-2	TRBD1	CASRRDRRANYGYTF	TGTGCCAGCAGACGGGACAGGAGGGCCAACTATGGCTACACCTTC
TRBV7-9	NA	TRBJ1-1	NA	CASSQTRNTEAFF	TGTGCCAGCAGCCAAACCCGGAACACTGAAGCTTTCTTT
TRBV27	NA	TRBJ2-1	TRBD2	CASSPRVAGGNYQFDEQFF	TGTGCCAGCAGTCCTCGGGTAGCGGGGGGCAATTATCAATTCGATGAGCAGTTCTTC
TRBV7-2	once	TRBJ2-1	TRBD2	CASSLAGTSSYNEQFF	TGTGCCAGCAGCTTAGCTGGGACTAGTTCCTACAATGAGCAGTTCTTC
TRBV14	NA	TRBJ1-2	NA	CASSQERAGYTF	TGTGCCAGCAGCCAAGAGAGGGCTGGCTACACCTTC
TRBV30	NA	TRBJ2-5	NA	CAWSVGETQYF	TGTGCCTGGAGTGTGGGGGAGACCCAGTACTTC
TRBV9	once	TRBJ1-2	TRBD1	CASSVDRGVGYGYTF	TGTGCCAGCAGCGTAGACAGGGGAGTAGGATATGGCTACACCTTC
TRBV6-6	NA	TRBJ1-5	TRBD1	CASSYAGQHSNQPQHF	TGTGCCAGCAGTTACGCGGGACAGCATAGCAATCAGCCCCAGCATTTT
TRBV9	few	TRBJ1-6	NA	CASSPVGGSYNSPLHF	TGTGCCAGCAGCCCCGTTGGAGGCTCCTATAATTCACCCCTCCACTTT
TRBV19	NA	TRBJ1-5	NA	CASSPRTGSGNQPQHF	TGTGCCAGTAGTCCCCGAACAGGGAGTGGCAATCAGCCCCAGCATTTT
TRBV4-3	once	TRBJ1-1	NA	CASSQDPLNTEAFF	TGCGCCAGCAGCCAAGATCCCTTGAACACTGAAGCTTTCTTT
TRBV28	NA	TRBJ1-1	TRBD1	CASTGGQVNTEAFF	TGTGCCAGCACCGGGGGACAGGTGAACACTGAAGCTTTCTTT
TRBV19	NA	TRBJ1-1	NA	CASTQLGVTEAFF	TGTGCCAGTACCCAATTGGGGGTCACTGAAGCTTTCTTT
TRBV29-1	once	TRBJ1-5	NA	CSAAGDNQPQHF	TGCAGCGCCGCAGGGGACAATCAGCCCCAGCATTTT
TRBV9	once	TRBJ1-3	NA	CASSSREYGNTIYF	TGTGCCAGCAGCTCCCGGGAATATGGAAACACCATATATTTT
TRBV19	NA	TRBJ1-1	NA	CASSRGPLGSTEAFF	TGTGCCAGTAGTAGAGGCCCCCTCGGGTCCACTGAAGCTTTCTTT
TRBV9	NA	TRBJ2-1	NA	CASSRGGGDKFF	TGTGCCAGCAGCCGAGGAGGGGGCGATAAGTTCTTC
TRBV5-1	NA	TRBJ1-1	NA	CASSLEGGAAEAFF	TGCGCCAGCAGCTTGGAAGGGGGAGCCGCTGAAGCTTTCTTT
TRBV25-1	NA	TRBJ2-5	TRBD2	CASSPVAGAGETQYF	TGTGCCAGCAGCCCGGTAGCGGGAGCCGGGGAGACCCAGTACTTC
TRBV28	NA	TRBJ2-7	NA	CASSPSGTGTYEQYF	TGTGCCAGCAGCCCATCTGGGACTGGAACCTACGAGCAGTACTTC
TRBV2	NA	TRBJ2-5	NA	CASRAGGETQYF	TGTGCCAGCCGAGCGGGTGGGGAGACCCAGTACTTC
TRBV28	NA	TRBJ1-5	NA	CASSLGRGNQPQHF	TGTGCCAGCAGTTTAGGGAGAGGCAATCAGCCCCAGCATTTT
TRBV7-2	NA	TRBJ1-4	NA	CASSFFTGFNEKLFF	TGTGCCAGCAGTTTTTTTACAGGTTTTAATGAAAAACTGTTTTTT
TRBV5-3	NA	TRBJ1-1	NA	CARTQKQALGDTEAFF	TGTGCCAGAACCCAGAAACAGGCCCTGGGGGACACTGAAGCTTTCTTT
TRBV11-3	NA	TRBJ2-7	TRBD2	CASSPIAGDEQYF	TGTGCCAGCAGCCCTATAGCGGGAGACGAGCAGTACTTC
TRBV19	NA	TRBJ2-7	NA	CASSIAGSTNYEQYF	TGTGCCAGTAGTATAGCTGGCTCTACGAACTACGAGCAGTACTTC
TRBV6-6	NA	TRBJ2-7	NA	CASSLGQGSEQYF	TGTGCCAGCAGTTTAGGGCAGGGAAGCGAGCAGTACTTC